This TCR beta chain was sequenced during a study of memory CD4+ T cells and cytomegalovirus serostatus. Using immunoSEQ multiplex PCR, the repertoire was profiled, and TCRdb retains in-frame clones only, with some absent. Among about 53,000 clones listed, around four fifths were seen once. The sort gate was single viable CD3+CD4+CD8-CD45RO+ cells for memory CD4+ T cells. Serostatus was set by detecting CMV pp150, pp28, p38, p52 IgG. This clone was counted between two and nine times. The CDR3 is 16 residues long. Trimming took off 4 bases at V and 1 base at J, with 16 bases between the two ends. Germline loops: CDR1 MNHEY, CDR2 SMNVEV (reference sequence).

This clonotype was obtained from an adult in good health and CMV-seronegative. Sequenced input: memory CD4+ T cells from blood. V gene TRBV27 combines with J gene TRBJ1-2; perhaps TRBD1 as D (6 bases). The CDR3 DNA reads as TGTGCCAGCAGTTCCACAGCGGGGGCCGGTAACTATGGCTACACCTTC. It codes for CASSSTAGAGNYGYTF.